This T cell receptor beta chain is drawn from a study of beta chain features in type 1 diabetes. Only one count was recorded for this clone. What it binds is unknown. Study-wide findings and caveats: It was among patients, rather than healthy donors, that naive, central memory and Treg TCRB repertoires appeared more similar. The study found moderately but significantly shorter TCRB CDR3s in all four CD4+ subsets of Type 1 diabetes patients. For TCRB rearrangement, an influence of HLA type remained unresolved here.

It was via CD45RO/CCR7/CD25/CD127/CD95/CD27 that CD4+ naive, central memory, regulatory and stem cell-like memory cells were sorted. All sorted populations exceeded 95% purity. Since all of the isolated RNA was reverse transcribed, expressed TCRB transcripts were what got sequenced. The protocol was immunoSEQ multiplex PCR, while the TCRdb copy is restricted to in-frame clones and leaves out a portion. The sample has 65,000 to 85,000 clones; almost 50% are singletons. The CDR3 is made up of 15 amino acids. After removal of 3 bases from V and 4 bases from J, the junction contained 6 bases not matched to a gene. The germline gives CDR1 SGHDT, CDR2 YYEEEE.

This chain joins TRBV5-6 and TRBJ2-5, with TRBD2 matching over 10 bases. The source of this sequence is a man under 40 with type 1 diabetes. The sample comprised central memory CD4+ T cells from blood. CDR3 sequence (DNA): TGTGCCAGCAGCTGGAGGACTAGCGGTCGAGAGACCCAGTACTTC. It is translated as CASSWRTSGRETQYF.